These 21 T cell receptor beta chains were sequenced from one sample in a study of blood T cell repertoires in COVID-19. Produced via immunoSEQ multiplex PCR; TCRdb's table is partial and in-frame only. The sample gives approximately 58,000 clones, approximately 81% of which show up once; 4.7% is in the top ten. Material for sequencing was peripheral blood. The receptors originated from a man aged 35-49 years with active COVID-19.

The CDR3 here is CASSLVPGGSYEQYF. CDR3 bases: TGTGCCAGCAGCTTAGTGCCAGGAGGGTCCTACGAGCAGTACTTC. This sequence joins TRBV7-3 and TRBJ2-7, with a tentative D call TRBD2 (6 bases). The length of the CDR3 is 15 residues. V lost 2 bases and J lost 1, with 12 bases in between. Per germline, CDR1 SGHTA and CDR2 FQGTGA.

This sequence joins TRBV15 and TRBJ1-1, with no clear D. Trimming left V 1 base short and J 1 base short, with 10 bases between. This CDR3 is built from 15 residues. Germline-derived CDR1 and CDR2 are LNHNV and YYDKDF (reference sequence). The DNA of the CDR3 is TGTGCCACCAGCAGAGGTTTACAGACGAACACTGAAGCTTTCTTT. Amino acid sequence: CATSRGLQTNTEAFF.

The chain couples TRBV28 to TRBJ1-3, with D possibly being TRBD1 (5 bases). Germline CDR1 reads MDHEN; CDR2 reads SYDVKM. The V gene lost 0 bases and the J gene lost 4 bases, with 13 bases spanning the gap. The CDR3 is 16 amino acids. CDR3 DNA sequence: TGTGCCAGCAGTTTATGGGCAGCGGGACGAGGAAACACCATATATTTT. Protein sequence: CASSLWAAGRGNTIYF. Together with reference TRBV28 and TRBJ1-3, the CDR3 gives the full variable domain: DVKVTQSSRYLVKRTGEKVFLECVQDMDHENMFWYRQDPGLGLRLIYFSYDVKMKEKGDIPEGYSVSREKKERFSLILESASTNQTSMYLCASSLWAAGRGNTIYFGEGSWLTVV.

This CDR3 reads CASSPGGNTQYF. CDR3 in DNA: TGTGCCAGTAGCCCCGGGGGGAATACGCAGTATTTT. The J gene is TRBJ2-3, the V gene TRBV19; 7 bases are shared with TRBD2. The CDR3 sequence is 12 residues long. V was clipped by 6 bases and J by 7 bases; unmatched bases: 4. Germline CDR1 is LNHDA and CDR2 is SQIVND (reference sequence).

The chain is built from TRBV5-6 and TRBJ1-1; a possible D gene is TRBD1 (6 bases). V lost 3 bases, J lost 3 bases, and 12 bases lay in between. This CDR3 comprises 14 residues. Per germline, CDR1 SGHDT and CDR2 YYEEEE. This chain's CDR3 is CASSSPGHYTEAFF. In DNA form, the CDR3 reads TGTGCCAGCAGCTCACCGGGACATTACACTGAAGCTTTCTTT.

This sequence joins TRBV10-3 and TRBJ2-7, with TRBD2 as a possible D gene (5 bases). V gave up 3 bases and J gave up 2 bases, with 17 bases separating them. The CDR3 sequence is 16 residues long. The germline gives CDR1 ENHRY, CDR2 SYGVKD. Written as DNA, the CDR3 is TGTGCCATCAGTGACCACCTCCGCTCCGGGGCCTACGAGCAGTACTTC. Translation: CAISDHLRSGAYEQYF.

The V and J genes are TRBV2 and TRBJ1-2, with D unclear. This CDR3 has 12 amino acids. Trimming cost V 3 bases and J 3 bases, with 5 bases left between them. CDR1 is SNHLY and CDR2 is FYNNEI in the germline V gene. CDR3 nucleotide sequence: TGTGCCAGCAGTGACATAGACTATGGCTACACCTTC. This gives the protein CASSDIDYGYTF.

The chain couples TRBV11-1 to TRBJ1-1; TRBD1 aligns across 7 bases. The V and J ends lost 3 bases and 3 bases, in that order; junction bases with no gene match: 4. CDR1 and CDR2 (germline): SGHAT, FQDESV (reference sequence). This CDR3 spans 14 amino acids. CDR3 residues: CASSFTGVDTEAFF. CDR3 DNA: TGTGCCAGCAGCTTTACAGGGGTGGACACTGAAGCTTTCTTT.

This clone was seen once. The CDR3 spells CASSYGTGWNTEAFF. The DNA for the CDR3 is TGTGCCAGCAGTTACGGGACAGGGTGGAACACTGAAGCTTTCTTT. The V and J genes are TRBV6-5 and TRBJ1-1, with 9 bases aligning to TRBD1. V was pared by 2 bases and J by 1 base, with 2 bases of the junction left unmatched. Germline lookup yields CDR1 MNHEY and CDR2 SVGAGI. The CDR3 contains 15 residues.

This clone occurred a few times. The rearrangement uses TRBV5-1 and TRBJ1-6; 7 bases match TRBD1. The CDR3 loop spans 16 amino acids. Germline V gene data show CDR1 as SGHRS and CDR2 as YFSETQ. V lost 3 bases, J lost 10 bases, and 13 bases stayed unmatched. The CDR3 protein is CASSYDLTGERSPLHF. The CDR3 coding sequence is TGCGCCAGCAGCTACGATCTAACAGGGGAGAGATCACCCCTCCACTTT.

The genes are TRBV11-2 and TRBJ2-3; 14 bases map to TRBD2. The ends lost 6 bases at V and 5 bases at J; junction bases unmatched: 4. Per germline, CDR1 SGHAT and CDR2 FQNNGV. The length of the CDR3 is 15 residues. The CDR3 protein is CASRGTSGSRDTQYF. The CDR3, as DNA: TGTGCCAGCAGAGGGACTAGCGGGAGTAGAGATACGCAGTATTTT.

The chain couples TRBV19 to TRBJ1-1, with D possibly TRBD1 on 5 matching bases. The CDR3 length is 15 residues. CDR1 and CDR2 from the germline V gene are LNHDA and SQIVND (reference sequence). Trimming pared 7 bases from V and 13 bases from J, leaving 28 bases between. CDR3 amino acids: CASTPPRGGGMGGFF. DNA of the CDR3: TGTGCCAGTACCCCCCCCCGAGGTGGGGGTATGGGGGGTTTCTTT.

The chain combines TRBV9 with TRBJ2-7, with 7 bases that match TRBD2. This CDR3 contains 15 residues. Germline CDR1 SGDLS, CDR2 YYNGEE. V shed 3 bases, J shed 5 bases, and the junction held 11 bases outside the gene matches. The CDR3 spells CASSDVPGGLNEQYF. CDR3 sequence (DNA): TGTGCCAGCAGCGACGTGCCGGGAGGTCTGAACGAGCAGTACTTC.

The gene calls are TRBV28 and TRBJ1-2, with D unclear. There are 14 residues in the CDR3. Trimming stripped 7 bases from V and 4 bases from J, with 16 bases between. CDR1 MDHEN and CDR2 SYDVKM come from the germline V gene. CDR3 nucleotides: TGTGCCAGCACCTCGGGTGGGGAGGGCTATGGCTACACCTTC. This codes for CASTSGGEGYGYTF.

In its sample, this clone was seen once. The chain recombines TRBV6-6 with TRBJ2-3; D is perhaps TRBD2 (6 bases). V was trimmed by 0 bases and J by 1 base, leaving 11 bases between them. Germline loops: CDR1 MNHNY, CDR2 SVGAGI (reference sequence). The CDR3 runs to 16 residues. This CDR3 is CASSYSRTGGTDTQYF. CDR3 sequence (DNA): TGTGCCAGCAGTTACTCGAGAACGGGGGGCACAGATACGCAGTATTTT.

The chain joins TRBV19 to TRBJ2-7; the match to TRBD1 covers 9 bases. From germline, CDR1 is LNHDA and CDR2 SQIVND (reference sequence). This CDR3 has 18 residues. V shed 4 bases, J shed 4 bases, and the junction held 17 bases outside the gene matches. The CDR3, as DNA: TGTGCCAGTAGTACTCCCGGGACAGGGATTCAGCTTAAGTACGAGCAGTACTTC. Translating gives CASSTPGTGIQLKYEQYF.

This clone was seen more than once but under ten times. This sequence joins TRBV28 and TRBJ2-5; tentative D call: TRBD1 (5 bases). The CDR3 extends over 12 amino acids. Germline V gene data show CDR1 as MDHEN and CDR2 as SYDVKM. Trimming pared 6 bases from V and 6 bases from J, leaving 11 bases between. Here the CDR3 DNA reads TGTGCCAGCAGCCAGGGTGTGAAGACCCAGTACTTC. Its translation: CASSQGVKTQYF. The variable domain in full, with the rest retrieved from reference TRBV28 and TRBJ2-5, is DVKVTQSSRYLVKRTGEKVFLECVQDMDHENMFWYRQDPGLGLRLIYFSYDVKMKEKGDIPEGYSVSREKKERFSLILESASTNQTSMYLCASSQGVKTQYFGPGTRLLVL.

CDR3 coding DNA: TGTGCCAGCAGCTTAGCCCGGGGGGGATTGAACACTGAAGCTTTCTTT. It translates to CASSLARGGLNTEAFF. The V and J genes are TRBV7-9 and TRBJ1-1; tentatively, D is TRBD1 (5 bases). CDR3 length: 16 amino acids. Germline V lookup: CDR1 SEHNR, CDR2 FQNEAQ (reference sequence). The V end was cut by 0 bases, the J end by 0 bases, with 11 bases between.

This clone has a handful of counts. V usage is TRBV12-3 or TRBV12-4 and J usage is TRBJ1-4; D is ambiguous. The CDR3 totals 11 residues. Trimming removed 3 bases from V and 7 bases from J, with 3 bases in between. Here the CDR3 reads CASSFSEKLFF. The CDR3 DNA reads TGTGCCAGCAGTTTCAGTGAAAAACTGTTTTTT.

The chain recombines TRBV10-3 with TRBJ2-7, with 7 bases fitting TRBD1. V was pared by 2 bases and J by 3 bases, with 4 bases of the junction left unmatched. The V gene's germline CDR1 is ENHRY and CDR2 SYGVKD. CDR3 length: 14 amino acids. The CDR3 DNA reads TGTGCCATCAGTGAGCTGGGACAGTTCTACGAGCAGTACTTC. This sequence encodes CAISELGQFYEQYF.

The table lists this clone with a count of one. The V gene is TRBV9, the J gene TRBJ1-1; a weak D match, TRBD1 (6 bases). The CDR3 loop spans 15 amino acids. From germline, CDR1 is SGDLS and CDR2 YYNGEE. Trimming removed 4 bases from V and 1 base from J, with 14 bases in between. CDR3 nucleotides: TGTGCCAGCAGCCCCATACGGGGGGCGAACACTGAAGCTTTCTTT. It is translated as CASSPIRGANTEAFF.